Listed below are T cell receptor beta chains from one sample, sequenced in a study of shared T cell receptors in the human thymus. Using immunoSEQ multiplex PCR, the repertoire was profiled, and TCRdb retains in-frame clones only, with some absent. The data hold fewer than 700,000 clones, with approximately 90% observed a single time. The sample was also linked to a second study, of human thymus T cells.

Sequencing input: thymocytes. Every receptor here comes from a boy younger than two with a congenital heart defect. Both conserved end residues are part of each CDR3. A D gene is named only where the DNA matches it firmly. Some rows have no size entry. The others give once, few or many, or a class for an expanded clone.

clone size,D gene,J gene,V gene,CDR3 protein,CDR3 DNA
.,.,TRBJ2-7,TRBV4-1,CASSQGPTGWSSYEQYF,TGCGCCAGCAGCCAAGGCCCCACAGGGTGGAGTTCCTACGAGCAGTACTTC
.,TRBD2,TRBJ2-3,TRBV2,CASTSRGTSGIRTSTDTQYF,TGTGCCAGCACCTCCAGAGGGACTAGCGGGATCCGGACTAGCACAGATACGCAGTATTTT
.,TRBD2,TRBJ2-1,TRBV29-1,CSVARTSGTLSSYNEQFF,TGCAGCGTCGCCCGGACTAGCGGGACTTTAAGCTCCTACAATGAGCAGTTCTTC
.,.,TRBJ2-7,TRBV14,CASSHPYVGGLPYEQYF,TGTGCCAGCAGCCACCCCTACGTCGGGGGGCTCCCCTACGAGCAGTACTTC
.,TRBD1,TRBJ1-3,TRBV11-3,CASSSVDRGQTGNTIYF,TGTGCCAGCAGCTCAGTTGACAGGGGGCAGACTGGAAACACCATATATTTT
.,TRBD1,TRBJ2-1,TRBV4-3,CASSHAWGQGGAIRGNEQFF,TGCGCCAGCAGCCATGCTTGGGGACAGGGGGGGGCTATACGTGGCAATGAGCAGTTCTTC
few,TRBD1,TRBJ1-3,TRBV18,CASSPSTGSFGNTIYF,TGTGCCAGCTCACCCTCGACAGGGAGTTTCGGAAACACCATATATTTT
.,TRBD2,TRBJ2-1,TRBV10-3,CAISEGDGGRASLEQFF,TGTGCCATCAGTGAGGGGGATGGCGGGAGGGCCAGTTTAGAGCAGTTCTTC
.,TRBD1,TRBJ2-7,TRBV15,CATSTERDRDTYEQYF,TGTGCCACCAGCACAGAGCGGGACAGGGACACCTACGAGCAGTACTTC
.,TRBD2,TRBJ2-3,TRBV7-6,CASSLGLATGDTQYF,TGTGCCAGCAGCTTAGGACTAGCTACAGGAGATACGCAGTATTTT
once,TRBD2,TRBJ2-5,TRBV15,CATSTDRTSRGETQYF,TGTGCCACCAGCACTGATCGGACTAGTCGTGGAGAGACCCAGTACTTC
.,.,TRBJ2-3,TRBV6-5,CASRRQRPSGDTQYF,TGTGCCAGCCGTCGGCAGAGGCCCTCCGGAGATACGCAGTATTTT
once,.,TRBJ1-3,TRBV6-9,CASSCEAGARNTIYF,TGTGCCAGCAGTTGTGAGGCGGGGGCGAGAAACACCATATATTTT
.,.,TRBJ2-1,TRBV7-7,CASSPGWGHSDNEQFF,TGTGCCAGCAGCCCCGGGTGGGGGCATTCGGACAATGAGCAGTTCTTC
.,TRBD2,TRBJ2-1,TRBV10-3,CAISRKRTSGHNEQFF,TGTGCCATCAGTCGGAAGAGGACTAGCGGCCACAATGAGCAGTTCTTC
.,TRBD2,TRBJ2-1,TRBV28,CASSSRGSGRYSYNEQFF,TGTGCCAGCAGTTCCCGGGGCAGCGGGAGGTATAGCTACAATGAGCAGTTCTTC
.,.,TRBJ2-7,TRBV6-5,CASTPRDNSYEQYF,TGTGCCAGCACCCCCCGGGACAACTCCTACGAGCAGTACTTC
.,TRBD1,TRBJ1-3,TRBV4-1,CASSQAFGTGVRNTIYF,TGCGCCAGCAGCCAAGCGTTCGGGACAGGGGTGAGAAACACCATATATTTT
.,.,TRBJ1-1,TRBV7-4,CASTAGGTEAFF,TGTGCCAGCACCGCCGGGGGCACTGAAGCTTTCTTT
once,.,TRBJ2-5,TRBV4-3,CASSRSGQETQYF,TGCGCCAGCAGCCGAAGCGGTCAAGAGACCCAGTACTTC
.,.,TRBJ2-7,TRBV30,CAWSVPPGLPLLDEQYF,TGTGCCTGGAGTGTCCCCCCGGGACTCCCCCTCCTAGACGAGCAGTACTTC
.,.,TRBJ2-5,TRBV4-1,CASSQLVTTGRQTQYF,TGCGCCAGCAGCCAACTAGTTACTACAGGGAGACAGACCCAGTACTTC
.,TRBD2,TRBJ2-1,TRBV10-2,CASSVTSGRAKDEQFF,TGCGCCAGCAGTGTAACTAGCGGGAGGGCCAAGGATGAGCAGTTCTTC
.,TRBD1,TRBJ2-2,TRBV4-3,CASSFGPAGGARGHTGELFF,TGCGCCAGCAGCTTCGGTCCGGCAGGGGGTGCCAGGGGGCACACCGGGGAGCTGTTTTTT
.,TRBD1,TRBJ1-4,TRBV29-1,CSALQGLTNEKLFF,TGCAGCGCCCTACAGGGGTTAACTAATGAAAAACTGTTTTTT
.,.,TRBJ1-2,TRBV6-5,CASSGQGLNYGYTF,TGTGCCAGCAGTGGGCAGGGGCTAAACTATGGCTACACCTTC
.,TRBD1,TRBJ2-7,TRBV28,CASSFGTDSYEQYF,TGTGCCAGCAGTTTTGGGACAGATTCCTACGAGCAGTACTTC
.,TRBD2,TRBJ2-1,TRBV27,CASSLSRTGRGDEQFF,TGTGCCAGCAGTTTATCCAGGACTGGGCGGGGGGATGAGCAGTTCTTC
.,TRBD2,TRBJ2-7,TRBV5-1,CASSLGLAGASGEQYF,TGCGCCAGCAGCTTGGGACTAGCGGGAGCCAGCGGCGAGCAGTACTTC
.,.,TRBJ1-2,TRBV11-2,CASSSRQGGYTF,TGTGCCAGCAGCTCAAGGCAGGGCGGCTACACCTTC
.,TRBD2,TRBJ2-1,TRBV9,CASSTGLAGYYNEQFF,TGTGCCAGCAGCACTGGACTAGCGGGTTATTACAATGAGCAGTTCTTC
.,TRBD2,TRBJ2-1,TRBV18,CASGPAGGSYNEQFF,TGTGCCAGCGGTCCGGCGGGAGGCTCCTACAATGAGCAGTTCTTC
.,.,TRBJ2-5,TRBV11-2,CASSFGQKVHQETQYF,TGTGCCAGCAGCTTCGGACAGAAGGTCCACCAAGAGACCCAGTACTTC
.,TRBD2,TRBJ2-7,TRBV27,CASSFRTSGSLLEQYF,TGTGCCAGCAGTTTTCGGACTAGCGGGAGCCTCCTCGAGCAGTACTTC
.,.,TRBJ2-3,TRBV7-6,CASSLWPEMADTQYF,TGTGCCAGCAGCTTATGGCCGGAGATGGCAGATACGCAGTATTTT
.,.,TRBJ2-3,TRBV30,CAWSPRGSEYF,TGTGCCTGGAGCCCGCGGGGTAGTGAGTATTTT
once,TRBD1,TRBJ1-1,TRBV10-1,CASSRRGDTEAFF,TGCGCCAGCAGTCGCAGGGGGGACACTGAAGCTTTCTTT
.,.,TRBJ1-5,TRBV5-1,CASKPHGGVGQPQHF,TGCGCCAGCAAACCCCATGGGGGGGTCGGGCAGCCCCAGCATTTT
.,.,TRBJ1-3,TRBV4-2,CASSQDGTHSGNTIYF,TGTGCCAGCAGCCAAGACGGGACTCATTCTGGAAACACCATATATTTT
.,.,TRBJ2-6,TRBV7-7,CASSPGSSGANVLTF,TGTGCCAGCAGCCCAGGGTCCTCTGGGGCCAACGTCCTGACTTTC
.,TRBD2,TRBJ2-2,TRBV27,CASSGRREDAGELFF,TGTGCCAGCAGTGGGCGGCGGGAGGATGCCGGGGAGCTGTTTTTT
.,TRBD2,TRBJ2-1,TRBV27,CASSPHLAGGGSEQFF,TGTGCCAGCAGTCCCCACCTAGCGGGAGGGGGCAGTGAGCAGTTCTTC
.,TRBD2,TRBJ2-3,TRBV7-7,CASSSRLGGSGEDTQYF,TGTGCCAGCAGCTCACGACTAGGCGGGAGCGGAGAAGATACGCAGTATTTT
.,.,TRBJ1-1,TRBV7-2,CASSLGTNTEAFF,TGTGCCAGCAGCTTGGGCACAAACACTGAAGCTTTCTTT
.,TRBD2,TRBJ2-7,TRBV27,CASAHRTSFYEQYF,TGTGCCAGTGCCCATCGGACTAGCTTCTACGAGCAGTACTTC
.,.,TRBJ1-1,TRBV29-1,CSVEAETEAFF,TGCAGCGTTGAGGCTGAAACCGAAGCTTTCTTT
.,.,TRBJ2-1,TRBV5-4,CASSFFEVTVNEQFF,TGTGCCAGCAGCTTCTTCGAGGTTACTGTCAATGAGCAGTTCTTC
once,.,TRBJ1-1,TRBV4-3,CASSPSPRGHDTEAFF,TGCGCCAGCAGCCCAAGCCCCCGCGGGCACGACACTGAAGCTTTCTTT
.,TRBD2,TRBJ2-3,TRBV5-1,CASSPATSGRVQRDTQYF,TGCGCCAGCAGCCCAGCGACTAGCGGGAGAGTCCAGCGAGATACGCAGTATTTT
.,.,TRBJ1-4,TRBV5-1,CASSLGLAYEKLFF,TGCGCCAGCTCGCTTGGCCTCGCCTATGAAAAACTGTTTTTT
.,TRBD2,TRBJ2-4,TRBV11-2,CASSLGPGRGVYIQYF,TGTGCCAGCAGCTTAGGTCCCGGCCGGGGGGTTTACATTCAGTACTTC
.,TRBD1,TRBJ2-7,TRBV7-9,CASSFPGQGSYEQYF,TGTGCCAGCAGCTTTCCGGGACAGGGCTCCTACGAGCAGTACTTC
.,TRBD2,TRBJ2-2,TRBV19,CASSTLTGTSGGSGGELFF,TGTGCCAGTAGTACCCTCACCGGGACTAGCGGGGGGTCGGGCGGGGAGCTGTTTTTT
.,TRBD1,TRBJ2-2,TRBV19,CASSRTGNGELFF,TGTGCCAGTAGCCGGACAGGGAACGGGGAGCTGTTTTTT
.,.,TRBJ2-7,TRBV19,CASSFYVAGTRSEQYF,TGTGCCAGTAGTTTCTACGTGGCGGGGACTCGGTCCGAGCAGTACTTC
.,.,TRBJ2-5,TRBV5-6,CASSLLAPWKETQYF,TGTGCCAGCAGCTTGTTAGCGCCCTGGAAGGAGACCCAGTACTTC
.,TRBD1,TRBJ2-2,TRBV11-2,CASGPGQGAIGELFF,TGTGCCAGCGGTCCGGGACAGGGGGCAATCGGGGAGCTGTTTTTT
.,.,TRBJ1-4,TRBV14,CASSQGRQGQEKLFF,TGTGCCAGCAGCCAAGGCAGGCAGGGGCAGGAAAAACTGTTTTTT
.,.,TRBJ2-1,TRBV4-3,CASSQDPAVMGGGSVYNEQFF,TGCGCCAGCAGCCAAGATCCCGCCGTGATGGGGGGCGGGAGTGTCTACAATGAGCAGTTCTTC